This entry lists 10 T cell receptor beta chains sequenced from one sample in a study of CD4 T cells in relation to SARS-CoV-2 and coronaviruses. These receptors' antigens are unknown. Produced via immunoSEQ multiplex PCR; TCRdb's table is partial and in-frame only. The sample lists 23,000 or so clones, 65% to 80% occurring once. The unexposed donors gave CD4+ T cells in about 2011-2018, prior to COVID-19. After roughly ten days of culture, CD4+ T cells were isolated. The specimen sequenced was CD4+ T cells from PBMCs, cultured in vitro. The receptors derive from a human donor in good health.

This clone was detected only a few times. The chain employs TRBV12-5 and TRBJ2-1; 11 nucleotides align to TRBD2. Trimming at V came to 5 bases and at J to 4 bases, leaving 4 bases not matched to a gene. CDR1 is LGHNT and CDR2 is FRNRAP in the germline V gene. The CDR3 runs to 15 residues. The CDR3 DNA follows: TGTGCTAGTGGTCGCGGGACTAGCGGTTACAATGAGCAGTTCTTC. It yields the protein CASGRGTSGYNEQFF.

The chain recombines TRBV19 with TRBJ2-6, with 11 bases matching TRBD1. The germline V gene encodes CDR1 LNHDA and CDR2 SQIVND (reference sequence). The CDR3 length is 16 residues. V shed 6 bases and J 5 bases; nucleotides not matched to a gene: 6. The DNA for the CDR3 is TGTGCCAGTAGGGGACAGGGGGGGGCTAGGGCCAACGTCCTGACTTTC. It encodes CASRGQGGARANVLTF.

A few counts support this clone. The chain employs TRBV5-1 and TRBJ1-5; 7 bases are shared with TRBD1. The CDR3 runs 14 residues. Losses at the gene ends were 3 bases for V and 4 bases for J; bases not matched to a gene: 4. Germline V gives CDR1 SGHRS, CDR2 YFSETQ. The CDR3 is CASSSGQKNQPQHF. The CDR3 DNA follows: TGCGCCAGCAGCTCGGGACAGAAAAATCAGCCCCAGCATTTT.

J is TRBJ1-5 and V is TRBV6-1; possible D gene TRBD1, 5 bases. The CDR3 runs to 15 residues. The V gene lost 3 bases and the J gene lost 6 bases, with 15 bases spanning the gap. CDR1 is MNHNS, CDR2 SASEGT, per germline. This chain's CDR3 is CASSERRYGGQPQHF. For the CDR3, the DNA is TGTGCCAGCAGTGAGCGCCGCTATGGGGGTCAGCCCCAGCATTTT.

The rearrangement joins TRBV2 to TRBJ2-2, with a tentative D call TRBD1 (5 bases). Trimming took off 0 bases at V and 6 bases at J, with 8 bases between the two ends. Germline assignment: CDR1 SNHLY and CDR2 FYNNEI. The CDR3 is 14 residues long. The CDR3 DNA is TGTGCCAGCAGTGAAGCGGGGCCATCCGGGGAGCTGTTTTTT. Protein sequence: CASSEAGPSGELFF.

V is TRBV3-1 (or the pseudogene TRBV3-2) and J is TRBJ2-2; no reliable D call. The CDR3 is made up of 16 amino acids. V was cut by 1 base and J by 1 base, with 10 bases left in between. Germline CDR1 reads LGHDT; CDR2 reads YNNKEL (reference sequence). The CDR3 reads CASSQAIDWNTGELFF. Written as DNA, the CDR3 is TGTGCCAGCAGCCAAGCTATCGACTGGAACACCGGGGAGCTGTTTTTT.

The CDR3 nucleotides are TGTGCCAGCAGCTTAATATGGGCAGTATCTGGAGGCTACACCTTC. Translating gives CASSLIWAVSGGYTF. The chain carries TRBV7-3 and TRBJ1-2; D is ambiguous. The V gene lost 1 base and the J gene lost 8 bases, with 17 bases spanning the gap. The length of the CDR3 is 15 residues. Germline V gene lookup returns CDR1 SGHTA and CDR2 FQGTGA.

V is TRBV7-3 and J is TRBJ1-1; D is uncertain. V dropped 3 bases and J dropped 5 bases, with 10 bases sitting between them. This CDR3 contains 13 residues. Germline V CDR1 and CDR2: SGHTA, FQGTGA. The CDR3 loop is CASSLKVSTEAFF. Written as DNA, the CDR3 is TGTGCCAGCAGCTTGAAGGTTTCTACTGAAGCTTTCTTT. Full variable domain (outside the CDR3, taken from reference TRBV7-3 and TRBJ1-1): GAGVSQTPSNKVTEKGKYVELRCDPISGHTALYWYRQSLGQGPEFLIYFQGTGAADDSGLPNDRFFAVRPEGSVSTLKIQRTERGDSAVYLCASSLKVSTEAFFGQGTRLTVV.

The chain uses TRBV2 and TRBJ2-7; no clear D. The CDR3 length is 16 residues. V was cut by 6 bases and J by 2 bases, with 20 bases left in between. CDR1 SNHLY and CDR2 FYNNEI come from the germline V gene. The CDR3 DNA reads TGTGCCAGCAGGGCCCCCGTACAACGGAGTCCCTACGAGCAGTACTTC. Encoded protein: CASRAPVQRSPYEQYF.

The chain carries TRBV12-3 or TRBV12-4 and TRBJ1-2; no definite D call. This CDR3 spans 13 amino acids. Trimming shortened V by 3 bases and J by 1 base, and 6 bases separated the two germline ends. This CDR3 is CASSLDGNYGYTF. The CDR3 nucleotides read TGTGCCAGCAGTTTGGACGGTAACTATGGCTACACCTTC.